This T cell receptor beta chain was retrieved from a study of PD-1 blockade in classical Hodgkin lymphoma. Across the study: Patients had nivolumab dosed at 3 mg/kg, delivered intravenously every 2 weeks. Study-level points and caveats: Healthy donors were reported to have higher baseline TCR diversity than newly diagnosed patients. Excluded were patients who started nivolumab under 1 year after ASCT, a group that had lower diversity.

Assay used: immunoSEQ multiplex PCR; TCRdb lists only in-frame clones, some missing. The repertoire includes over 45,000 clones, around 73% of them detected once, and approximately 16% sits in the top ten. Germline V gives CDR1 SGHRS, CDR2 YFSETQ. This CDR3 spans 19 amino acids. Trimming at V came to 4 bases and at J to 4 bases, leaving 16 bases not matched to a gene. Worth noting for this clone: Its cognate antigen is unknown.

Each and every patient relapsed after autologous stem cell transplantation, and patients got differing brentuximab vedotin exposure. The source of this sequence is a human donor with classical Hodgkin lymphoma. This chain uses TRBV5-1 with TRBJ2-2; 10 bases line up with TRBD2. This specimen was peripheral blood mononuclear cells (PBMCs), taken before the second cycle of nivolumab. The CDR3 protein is CASSVRTSGTGQGTGELFF. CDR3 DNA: TGCGCCAGCAGCGTTCGGACTAGCGGAACAGGGCAGGGCACCGGGGAGCTGTTTTTT. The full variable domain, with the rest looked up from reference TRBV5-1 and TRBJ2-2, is KAGVTQTPRYLIKTRGQQVTLSCSPISGHRSVSWYQQTPGQGLQFLFEYFSETQRNKGNFPGRFSGRQFSNSRSEMNVSTLELGDSALYLCASSVRTSGTGQGTGELFFGEGSRLTVL.